This T cell receptor (beta chain) was sequenced in a study of vaccination and CD4 T cells after COVID-19. Across the whole study: For post-vaccine samples, collection took place a median about 65 days after dose two, ranging from 14 to 241. Overlapping spike peptides from SARS-CoV-2, HCoV-NL63, HCoV-OC43 and HCoV-229E served to stimulate the cells.

The treatment: roughly 11-day PBMC culture with coronavirus spike peptide pools or control peptides (ViraFEST assay). Cultured CD4+ T cell DNA was sequenced using the Oncomine TCR Beta short-read assay. Using its own MiXCR run on the PCR reads, TCRdb lists one record per CDR3 protein. This table has roughly 20,000 distinct CDR3 sequences, under 30% appearing once. Germline lookup yields CDR1 MDHEN and CDR2 SYDVKM. This CDR3 has 13 residues. Deletions cut 8 bases from V and 0 bases from J, with 7 bases between. This clonotype was observed a handful of times. The antigen remains undetermined. The source is a human donor with COVID-19. The sequencing input was cultured CD4+ T cells from blood. This rearrangement joins TRBV28 to TRBJ2-2, with D unclear. In nucleotides, the CDR3 is TGTGCCAGCTCCTCATCGAACACCGGGGAGCTGTTTTTT. This translates into CASSSSNTGELFF.